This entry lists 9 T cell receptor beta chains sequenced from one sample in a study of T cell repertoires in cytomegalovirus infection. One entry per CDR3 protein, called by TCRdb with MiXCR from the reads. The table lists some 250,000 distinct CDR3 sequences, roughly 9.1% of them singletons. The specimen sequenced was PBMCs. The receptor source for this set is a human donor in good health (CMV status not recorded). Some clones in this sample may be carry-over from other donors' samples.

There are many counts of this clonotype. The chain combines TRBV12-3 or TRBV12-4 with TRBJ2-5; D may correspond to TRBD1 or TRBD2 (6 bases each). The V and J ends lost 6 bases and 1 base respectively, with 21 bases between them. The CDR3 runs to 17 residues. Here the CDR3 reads CASSPLGRGAIQETQYF. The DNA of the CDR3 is TGTGCCAGCAGCCCCCTCGGTAGGGGGGCGATCCAAGAGACCCAGTACTTC.

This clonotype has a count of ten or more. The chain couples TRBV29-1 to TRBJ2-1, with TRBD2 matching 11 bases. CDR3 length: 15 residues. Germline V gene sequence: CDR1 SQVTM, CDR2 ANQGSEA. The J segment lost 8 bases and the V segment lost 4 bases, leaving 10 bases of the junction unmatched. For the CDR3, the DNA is TGCAGCGTTGCGGGATTTAGCGGGAGGGGCGATGAGCAGTTCTTC. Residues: CSVAGFSGRGDEQFF.

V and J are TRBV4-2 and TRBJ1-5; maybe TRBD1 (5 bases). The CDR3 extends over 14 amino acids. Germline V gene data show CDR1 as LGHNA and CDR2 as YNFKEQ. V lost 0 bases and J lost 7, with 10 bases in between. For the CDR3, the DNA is TGTGCCAGCAGCCAAGAACGGGGGAACCAGCCCCAGCATTTT. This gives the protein CASSQERGNQPQHF.

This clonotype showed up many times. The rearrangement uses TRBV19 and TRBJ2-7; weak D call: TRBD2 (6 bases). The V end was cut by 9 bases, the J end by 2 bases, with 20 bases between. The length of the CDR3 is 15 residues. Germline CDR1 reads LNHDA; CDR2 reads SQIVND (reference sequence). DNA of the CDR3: TGTGCCAGCCAGAGAGCGCGGGACCCAGCCTACGAGCAGTACTTC. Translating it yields CASQRARDPAYEQYF.

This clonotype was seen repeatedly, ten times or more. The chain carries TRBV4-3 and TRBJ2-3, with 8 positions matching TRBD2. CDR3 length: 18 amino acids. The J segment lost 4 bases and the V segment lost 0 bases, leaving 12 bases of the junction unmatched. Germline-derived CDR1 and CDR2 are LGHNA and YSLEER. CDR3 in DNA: TGCGCCAGCAGCCAAGATGGGGCGGGAGGTAGTGTCGCAGATACGCAGTATTTT. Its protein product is CASSQDGAGGSVADTQYF.

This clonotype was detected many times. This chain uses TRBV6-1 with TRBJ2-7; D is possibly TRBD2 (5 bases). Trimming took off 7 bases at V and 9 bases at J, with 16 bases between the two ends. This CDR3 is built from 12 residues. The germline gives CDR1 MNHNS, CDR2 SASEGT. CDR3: CASKKGALGQYF. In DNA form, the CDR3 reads TGTGCCAGCAAGAAGGGAGCACTGGGGCAGTACTTC.

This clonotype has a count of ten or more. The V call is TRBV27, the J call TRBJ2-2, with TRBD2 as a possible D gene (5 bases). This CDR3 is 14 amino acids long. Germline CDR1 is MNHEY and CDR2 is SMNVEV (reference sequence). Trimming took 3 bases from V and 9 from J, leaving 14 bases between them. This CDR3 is CASSLGSAQRELFF. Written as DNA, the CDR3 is TGTGCCAGCAGTTTGGGTAGCGCACAAAGGGAGCTGTTTTTT.

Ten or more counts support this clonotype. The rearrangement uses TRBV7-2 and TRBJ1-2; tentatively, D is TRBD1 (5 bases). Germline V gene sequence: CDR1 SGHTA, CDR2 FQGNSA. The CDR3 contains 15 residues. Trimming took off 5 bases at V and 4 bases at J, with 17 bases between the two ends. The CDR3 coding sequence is TGTGCCAGCAGCCATGGACAAGTGTGGACCTATGGCTACACCTTC. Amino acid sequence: CASSHGQVWTYGYTF.

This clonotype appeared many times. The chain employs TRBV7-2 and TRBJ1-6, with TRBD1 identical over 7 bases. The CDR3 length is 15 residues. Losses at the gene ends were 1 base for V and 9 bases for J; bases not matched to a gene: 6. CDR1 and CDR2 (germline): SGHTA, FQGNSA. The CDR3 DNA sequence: TGTGCCAGCAGCTTAGGGGGAGGGGGCGGTTCACCCCTCCACTTT. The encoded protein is CASSLGGGGGSPLHF.